Reported below is one T cell receptor beta chain. What it binds is not known. This entry comes from a study of T cell responses to AZD1222 COVID-19 vaccine. Study-wide points: The donors showed a predominance of white British ancestry and of females, with possible underestimation of clonal diversity. At baseline, seropositivity was found in only 6 or 7 AZD1222 recipients. Recipients of two AZD1222 doses showed rising Spike-specific TCR breadth and depth. There were vaccine-associated CD4 TCRs across spike, dominant at 160-218 and 743-854.

With 5 bases removed from V and 3 bases from J, the gap between germline ends came to 8 bases. The length of the CDR3 is 13 residues. The germline CDR1 and CDR2 sequences are SGHAT and FQDESV (reference sequence). Only in-frame clones appear in the TCRdb table, and some are missing; sequencing was by immunoSEQ multiplex PCR. Of more than 95,000 clones in the sample, around 89% were seen once. This sample comprised peripheral blood, obtained 28 days after the second AZD1222 dose. The chain uses TRBV11-1 and TRBJ1-3, with no clear D. This TCR derives from an adult who received the AZD1222 COVID-19 vaccine. Written as DNA, the CDR3 is TGTGCCAGCAGCCGCCAGGTTGGAAACACCATATATTTT. Translated: CASSRQVGNTIYF.